Listed below are T cell receptor beta chains from one sample, sequenced in a study of CD8 T cells in ankylosing spondylitis. TCRdb re-called the 5' RACE reads with MiXCR, one entry per CDR3 protein. The data hold fewer than 750,000 distinct CDR3 sequences, with around a fifth observed a single time. Sequencing was performed on blood, either unsorted or a sorted T cell fraction (not recorded which). The receptor set was obtained from a male donor with ankylosing spondylitis. Both conserved end residues are part of each CDR3. The D gene is left open where the match is weak. Clone size is shown for a subset of rows, as once, few, many or a class of expanded clone.

TRBJ2-1 | TRBV12-3/TRBV12-4 | TRBD1 | many | CASSLGTDYNEQFF | TGTGCCAGCAGTTTGGGGACAGATTACAATGAGCAGTTCTTC
TRBJ2-3 | TRBV9 | . | . | CASSVAFGVADTQYF | TGTGCCAGCAGCGTAGCTTTCGGGGTCGCAGATACGCAGTATTTT
TRBJ2-3 | TRBV7-9 | . | few | CASSSGGPQTDTQYF | TGTGCCAGCAGCTCTGGGGGGCCTCAAACAGATACGCAGTATTTT
TRBJ2-2 | TRBV5-6 | TRBD2 | . | CASSLELAGDTGELFF | TGTGCCAGCAGCTTGGAACTAGCGGGAGACACCGGGGAGCTGTTTTTT
TRBJ2-2 | TRBV20-1 | . | few | CSARDFTNTGELFF | TGCAGTGCCCGGGACTTCACGAACACCGGGGAGCTGTTTTTT
TRBJ2-7 | TRBV27 | . | . | CASRALLVGEQYF | TGTGCCAGCAGAGCCCTCCTAGTGGGCGAGCAGTACTTC
TRBJ1-5 | TRBV28 | . | many | CASSLGGVGAGVQPQHF | TGTGCCAGCAGTTTAGGTGGGGTAGGGGCAGGGGTACAGCCCCAGCATTTT
TRBJ1-4 | TRBV30 | . | . | CAWNVGEEKLFF | TGTGCCTGGAACGTGGGGGAGGAAAAACTGTTTTTT
TRBJ1-5 | TRBV6-5 | . | . | CASSFHNNQPQHF | TGTGCCAGCAGTTTCCATAACAATCAGCCCCAGCATTTT
TRBJ2-1 | TRBV12-1 | . | once | CASSFVAGGGDNEQFF | TGTGCCAGCAGCTTTGTTGCGGGAGGCGGCGACAATGAGCAGTTCTTC